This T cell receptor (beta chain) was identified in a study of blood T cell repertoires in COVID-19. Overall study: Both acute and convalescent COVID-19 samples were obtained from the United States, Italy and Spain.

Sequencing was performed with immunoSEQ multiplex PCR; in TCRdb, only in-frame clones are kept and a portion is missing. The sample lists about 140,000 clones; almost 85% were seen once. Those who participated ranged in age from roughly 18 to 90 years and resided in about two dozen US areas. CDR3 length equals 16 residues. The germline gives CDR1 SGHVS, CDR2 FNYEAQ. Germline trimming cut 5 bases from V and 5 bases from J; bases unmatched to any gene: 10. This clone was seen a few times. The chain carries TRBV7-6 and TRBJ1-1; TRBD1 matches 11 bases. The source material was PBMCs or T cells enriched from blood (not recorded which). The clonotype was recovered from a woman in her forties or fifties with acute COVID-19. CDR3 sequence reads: CASSPPGTGGSTEAFF. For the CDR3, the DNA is TGTGCCAGCAGCCCCCCCGGGACAGGGGGGAGTACTGAAGCTTTCTTT.